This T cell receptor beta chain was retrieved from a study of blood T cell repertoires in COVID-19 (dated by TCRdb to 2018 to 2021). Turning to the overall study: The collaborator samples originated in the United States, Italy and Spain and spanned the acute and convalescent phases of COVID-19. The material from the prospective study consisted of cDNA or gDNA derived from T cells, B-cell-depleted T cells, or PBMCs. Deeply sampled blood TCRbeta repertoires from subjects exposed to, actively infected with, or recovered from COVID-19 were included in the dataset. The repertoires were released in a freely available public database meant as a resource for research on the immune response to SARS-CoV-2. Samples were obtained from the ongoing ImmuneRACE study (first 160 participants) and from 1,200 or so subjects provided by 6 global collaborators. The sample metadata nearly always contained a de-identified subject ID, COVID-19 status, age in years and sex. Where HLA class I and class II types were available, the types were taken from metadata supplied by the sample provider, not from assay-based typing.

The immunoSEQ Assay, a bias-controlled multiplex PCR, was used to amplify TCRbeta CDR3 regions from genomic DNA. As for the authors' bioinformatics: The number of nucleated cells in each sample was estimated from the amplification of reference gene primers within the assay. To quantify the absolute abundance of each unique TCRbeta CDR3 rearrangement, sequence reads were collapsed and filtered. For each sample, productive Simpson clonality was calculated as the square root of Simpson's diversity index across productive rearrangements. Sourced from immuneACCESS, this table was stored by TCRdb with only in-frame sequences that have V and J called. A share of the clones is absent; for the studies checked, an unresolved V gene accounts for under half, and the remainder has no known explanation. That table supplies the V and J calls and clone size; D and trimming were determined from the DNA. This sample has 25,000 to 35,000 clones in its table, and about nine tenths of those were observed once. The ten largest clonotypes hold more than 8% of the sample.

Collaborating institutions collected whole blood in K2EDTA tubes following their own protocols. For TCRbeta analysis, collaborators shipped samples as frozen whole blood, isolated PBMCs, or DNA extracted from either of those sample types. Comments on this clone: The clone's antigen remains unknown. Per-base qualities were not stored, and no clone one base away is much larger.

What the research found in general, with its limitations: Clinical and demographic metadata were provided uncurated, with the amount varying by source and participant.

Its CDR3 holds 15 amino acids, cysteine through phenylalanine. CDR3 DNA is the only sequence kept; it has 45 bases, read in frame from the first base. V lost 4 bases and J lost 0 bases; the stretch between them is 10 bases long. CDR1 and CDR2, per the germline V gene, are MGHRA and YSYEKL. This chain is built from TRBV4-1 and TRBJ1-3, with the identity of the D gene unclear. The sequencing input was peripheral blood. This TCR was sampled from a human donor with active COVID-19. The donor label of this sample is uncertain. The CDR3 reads CASSPKAYSGNTIYF. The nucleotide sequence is TGCGCCAGCAGCCCAAAAGCCTACTCTGGAAACACCATATATTTT.